The text below deals with one TCR beta chain. V was shortened by 4 bases and J by 0 bases, with 13 bases between the two germline ends. This CDR3 region has 15 residues. Germline V lookup: CDR1 SGHDT, CDR2 YYEEEE. The sample comes from a study of blood T cell repertoires in COVID-19. In the study overall: Sources were T cells, B-cell-depleted T cells, or PBMCs; the material itself was cDNA or gDNA.

In the authors' methods: Cell counts per sample came from amplifying reference gene primers. TCRdb's table, derived via immunoSEQ multiplex PCR, lists solely in-frame clones and lacks some. For V, J and clone size, that table is used; D and trimming come from the DNA. Of 200,000 to 300,000 clones in the sample, more than 70% were seen once. Participant age was roughly 18 to 89 years, and participants resided in roughly 25 US areas. The sample consisted of PBMCs or T cells enriched from blood (not recorded which). The sequence came from a woman in her thirties or forties with acute COVID-19. V gene TRBV5-6 combines with J gene TRBJ1-2, with a tentative D call TRBD1 (6 bases). The CDR3, as DNA: TGTGCCAGCAGCGGGACAACGTCAGCTAACTATGGCTACACCTTC. Protein product: CASSGTTSANYGYTF.